This T cell receptor beta chain was profiled in a study of radiotherapy plus CTLA-4 blockade in lung cancer. About the study: Of all patients, under 20% responded objectively and approximately 30% showed disease control. General study results and limits: In blood, TCR clones derived from the tumor expanded after radiotherapy plus ipilimumab.

In its sample, this clone was seen many times. The antigen is unknown. Lung cancer patients with chemo-refractory metastatic non-small-cell disease were given focal radiation plus CTLA-4 blockade with ipilimumab. Germline CDR1 is ENHRY and CDR2 is SYGVKD. This CDR3 has 15 residues. Germline trimming cut 2 bases from V and 8 bases from J; bases unmatched to any gene: 5. The assay was immunoSEQ multiplex PCR, and TCRdb's table has in-frame clones only and misses some. The sample has 70,000 to 90,000 clones, around four fifths seen once. This material consisted of peripheral blood, taken from a patient treated with radiotherapy plus ipilimumab. The sequence was collected from a human donor with non-small cell lung cancer who had a complete response to radiotherapy plus ipilimumab. The chain employs TRBV10-3 and TRBJ2-1; TRBD2 agrees at 11 bases. DNA of the CDR3: TGTGCCATCAGTGAGACTAGCGGGGGTCATGATGAGCAGTTCTTC. As protein: CAISETSGGHDEQFF.